Listed below are T cell receptor beta chains from one sample, sequenced in a study of T cell changes during pregnancy in multiple sclerosis. The repertoire was sequenced with immunoSEQ multiplex PCR; TCRdb's copy has only in-frame clones and lacks some. The table includes tens of thousands of clones, 92% detected once. Specimen: CD4+ T cells from peripheral blood mononuclear cells, collected after pregnancy. The receptor set was obtained from a female donor with multiple sclerosis, enrolled in a pregnancy study. The CDR3 runs from the conserved cysteine through the conserved F or W. D genes are given only for firm matches. Clone size is not always given. Where it is, it says once, few, many or a class for expanded clones.

cdr3_length j_call d_call v_call clone_size cdr3_aa cdr3_nt
12 TRBJ1-2 TRBD1 TRBV28 . CASWDRHYGYTF TGTGCCAGCTGGGACAGACACTATGGCTACACCTTC
15 TRBJ2-1 TRBD1 TRBV9 few CASSVAGGAWNEQFF TGTGCCAGCAGCGTGGCAGGGGGCGCGTGGAATGAGCAGTTCTTC
15 TRBJ2-7 TRBD2 TRBV6-5 once CASSYRASGKGEQYF TGTGCCAGCAGTTACAGGGCTAGCGGGAAGGGCGAGCAGTACTTC
15 TRBJ2-7 TRBD1 TRBV6-5 . CASSLPGQGAGEQYF TGTGCCAGCAGTCTGCCGGGACAGGGGGCAGGGGAGCAGTACTTC
17 TRBJ1-4 TRBD1 TRBV28 . CASSGPGQGLTNEKLFF TGTGCCAGCAGTGGGCCGGGACAGGGGCTAACTAATGAAAAACTGTTTTTT
12 TRBJ1-2 . TRBV30 few CAWSDSRHGYTF TGTGCCTGGAGTGACAGCCGACACGGCTACACCTTC
14 TRBJ1-1 . TRBV5-1 . CASSFEGTTSEAFF TGCGCCAGCAGCTTTGAAGGGACAACAAGTGAAGCTTTCTTT
14 TRBJ2-2 TRBD2 TRBV19 . CASRTSGRAGELFF TGTGCCAGTAGGACTAGCGGGCGGGCCGGGGAGCTGTTTTTT
12 TRBJ1-1 . TRBV13 . CASSAGITEAFF TGTGCCAGCAGCGCGGGGATCACTGAAGCTTTCTTT
17 TRBJ2-5 TRBD1 TRBV7-9 once CASSLRDRGQGGETQYF TGTGCCAGCAGCTTGCGAGATCGTGGACAGGGTGGGGAGACCCAGTACTTC
14 TRBJ2-4 . TRBV2 once CATSGTRTKNIQYF TGTGCCACCTCAGGAACCCGGACCAAAAACATTCAGTACTTC
15 TRBJ2-7 TRBD2 TRBV2 . CASLLGLAGAYEQYF TGTGCCAGCCTTCTGGGACTAGCGGGAGCCTACGAGCAGTACTTC
14 TRBJ1-2 . TRBV7-9 . CASSLRGIDYGYTF TGTGCCAGCAGCTTGAGGGGGATCGACTATGGCTACACCTTC
14 TRBJ1-1 TRBD1 TRBV11-3 . CASSLEGDRAEAFF TGTGCCAGCAGCTTAGAAGGGGACAGGGCGGAAGCTTTCTTT
16 TRBJ1-4 TRBD1 TRBV30 . CAWSISRTGVDEKLFF TGTGCCTGGAGTATTTCCAGGACAGGGGTTGATGAAAAACTGTTTTTT
16 TRBJ2-1 . TRBV7-2 once CASSLRTGSSYNEQFF TGTGCCAGCAGCCTACGAACGGGGAGCTCCTACAATGAGCAGTTCTTC
14 TRBJ2-2 . TRBV7-3 . CASSLDRYTGELFF TGTGCCAGCAGCCTAGACAGATACACCGGGGAGCTGTTTTTT
13 TRBJ2-1 . TRBV7-2 . CASSLDRTSEQFF TGTGCCAGCAGCTTAGACCGGACTTCGGAGCAGTTCTTC
13 TRBJ1-4 . TRBV30 . CAISRATNEKLFF TGTGCCATCTCCCGTGCAACTAATGAAAAACTGTTTTTT
13 TRBJ2-7 . TRBV15 . CATSRSPGDEQYF TGTGCCACCAGCAGATCTCCAGGGGACGAGCAGTACTTC
14 TRBJ1-1 TRBD1 TRBV19 . CASTSDPGQREAFF TGTGCCAGTACCTCCGATCCGGGACAGAGAGAAGCTTTCTTT
14 TRBJ1-1 TRBD1 TRBV5-4 . CASSRQGLNTEAFF TGTGCCAGCAGCCGACAGGGGCTGAACACTGAAGCTTTCTTT
16 TRBJ2-3 TRBD2 TRBV19 . CASSLPGRGGTDTQYF TGTGCCAGTAGCCTCCCCGGGAGGGGGGGCACAGATACGCAGTATTTT
13 TRBJ2-7 . TRBV9 . CASSPPNSYEQYF TGTGCCAGCAGCCCCCCCAACTCCTACGAGCAGTACTTC
15 TRBJ1-3 . TRBV19 . CASSIVTGPGNTIYF TGTGCCAGTAGTATTGTCACAGGGCCTGGAAACACCATATATTTT
14 TRBJ2-1 . TRBV18 . CASSPPPLNNEQFF TGTGCCAGCTCACCACCGCCACTAAACAATGAGCAGTTCTTC
15 TRBJ2-2 TRBD1 TRBV18 . CASSQDRGPAGELFF TGTGCCAGCTCTCAGGACAGGGGGCCTGCTGGGGAGCTGTTTTTT
15 TRBJ2-1 TRBD2 TRBV5-1 . CASSLTSVSYNEQFF TGCGCCAGCAGCTTGACTAGCGTCTCCTACAATGAGCAGTTCTTC
16 TRBJ2-2 TRBD1 TRBV4-3 . CASSRNRDRNTGELFF TGCGCCAGCAGCCGCAACCGGGACAGAAACACCGGGGAGCTGTTTTTT
12 TRBJ1-5 . TRBV28 . CASGSIGQPQHF TGTGCCAGCGGTAGTATTGGTCAGCCCCAGCATTTT
17 TRBJ2-2 TRBD2 TRBV7-3 . CASSLPGLAGDTGELFF TGTGCCAGCAGCTTACCGGGACTAGCGGGAGATACCGGGGAGCTGTTTTTT
15 TRBJ1-2 . TRBV5-4 . CASSLEGIRAGGYTF TGTGCCAGCAGCTTGGAGGGGATAAGGGCTGGCGGCTACACCTTC